The rows below give T cell receptor beta chains drawn from one sample of a study of shared clonotypes between healthy human individuals. Measured with immunoSEQ multiplex PCR; TCRdb has only the in-frame clones, and not every one. The table lists roughly 2.6 million clones, around nine tenths of them singletons, with over 0.12% in the top ten. Material: naive CD4+ T cells sorted from blood. The receptors originated from a man aged 18-30 years in good health. Both conserved end residues are part of each CDR3.

TRBV6-6	TRBJ2-7	CASSAPRQGAYHEQYF
TRBV7-9	TRBJ1-1	CASSFDRGAEAFF
TRBV6-5	TRBJ1-6	CASSYGTGLPSPLHF
TRBV29-1	TRBJ2-5	CSVGLQGAFQETQYF
TRBV19	TRBJ1-2	CASSRGTALTYYGYTF
TRBV9	TRBJ2-2	CASSVDLGTGELFF
TRBV6-1	TRBJ1-5	CASSAGQGWAQPQHF
TRBV6-1	TRBJ2-6	CASPQIEGANVLTF
TRBV10-1	TRBJ2-7	CASSEGLAGAEQYF
TRBV18	TRBJ2-5	CASSLSRLAAAETQYF
TRBV15	TRBJ2-2	CATLREGQGNTGELFF
TRBV7-2	TRBJ2-7	CASSRTGTSGTYEQYF
TRBV6-1	TRBJ1-6	CASTVQANSPLHF
TRBV18	TRBJ1-1	CASSRTFGGNTEAFF
TRBV7-3	TRBJ2-1	CASSLEAVAGVDEQFF
TRBV5-1	TRBJ2-1	CASQKTGTDEQFF
TRBV10-1	TRBJ2-1	CASSGSELAAISYNEQFF
TRBV5-1	TRBJ2-7	CASSSGDRSYEQYF
TRBV10-3	TRBJ2-7	CAIGEGVPNEQYF
TRBV2	TRBJ2-4	CASSEGLAAAKNIQYF
TRBV6-1	TRBJ1-1	CASSEARGARNTEAFF
TRBV30	TRBJ1-2	CAWSQGFIYGYTF
TRBV19	TRBJ1-2	CASGTGNYGYTF
TRBV29-1	TRBJ2-6	CSAGYWDRDSGANVLTF
TRBV14	TRBJ2-7	CASSQVGGSEQYF
TRBV5-4	TRBJ1-4	CASSFVQGVLGTNEKLFF
TRBV19	TRBJ2-7	CASSRTGTGLYEQYF
TRBV5-1	TRBJ2-1	CASSLDGLASYNEQFF
TRBV5-6	TRBJ1-1	CASSFYRVGTEAFF
TRBV28	TRBJ2-6	CASSPVNSGANVLTF
TRBV5-1	TRBJ1-1	CASSTVSARSVREEAFF
TRBV5-1	TRBJ1-6	CASSFKGGSPLHF
TRBV30	TRBJ1-2	CAWSGGAGANGYTF
TRBV4-3	TRBJ1-5	CASSQDTGVQPQHF
TRBV7-7	TRBJ2-3	CASSLGTSGVQYF
TRBV2	TRBJ1-6	CASKGQESNYNSPLHF
TRBV5-4	TRBJ1-3	CASSGGPLSGNTIYF
TRBV11-2	TRBJ1-4	CASSRDSLEEKLFF
TRBV27	TRBJ2-2	CASSPQGTGELFF
TRBV12-5	TRBJ2-5	CASGFRGYDGETQYF
TRBV5-6	TRBJ2-3	CASSFAAGVGSDTQYF
TRBV6-5	TRBJ2-2	CASSRTDRGTGELFF
TRBV11-2	TRBJ1-3	CASSFGQGKNTIYF
TRBV18	TRBJ2-1	CASSPLRDPLYNEQFF
TRBV2	TRBJ2-7	CASSEQGISYEQYF
TRBV19	TRBJ2-7	CASSIKARGGPYEQYF
TRBV4-2	TRBJ1-2	CASSPSVGGSYGYTF
TRBV7-9	TRBJ2-2	CASSPGQGNVGELFF
TRBV11-2	TRBJ1-1	CASSFAGASTEAFF
TRBV5-1	TRBJ2-2	CASSLDRPTGELFF
TRBV29-1	TRBJ1-5	CSVKQEGQPQHF
TRBV10-3	TRBJ2-7	CAISESSYEQYF
TRBV10-2	TRBJ1-5	CASRVGGGNQPQHF
TRBV27	TRBJ1-1	CASTLGKGIGTEAFF
TRBV5-1	TRBJ1-3	CASRPDGGLIGNTIYF